The present T cell receptor (beta chain) was sequenced within a study of T-cell reconstitution after alpha-beta-depleted transplantation in children. Study-level results: In some patients, recipient T cells and intrathymic progenitors surviving conditioning explained high day-60 diversity. Roughly two months post-transplant, alpha-beta T cells reportedly originated from several hundred graft clones that had expanded. Newly generated T cells supplied most T-cell counts and diversity one year post-transplant.

A library of TCRbeta sequences, prepared with unique molecular identifiers, was generated. A single record per CDR3 protein comes from TCRdb applying MiXCR to the PCR reads. The sample has about 420,000 distinct CDR3 sequences; under 20% are singletons. The V and J ends lost 1 base and 4 bases respectively, with 11 bases between them. The CDR3 totals 15 residues. Germline lookup yields CDR1 LGHDT and CDR2 YNNKEL (reference sequence). As for this clonotype: Antigen: not known.

The sequencing here drew on PBMCs, mostly from graft donor cells, taken 360 days after TCRalphabeta/CD19-depleted stem cell transplant. The chain employs TRBV3-1 and TRBJ2-1, with D possibly being TRBD2 (5 bases). The clonotype originates from a boy under two years old who had a stem cell transplant for Wiskott-Aldrich syndrome, so the T cells may come from the graft donor. CDR3 sequence (DNA): TGTGCCAGCAGCCAAGGGCCCGGGGAATACAATGAGCAGTTCTTC. This translates into CASSQGPGEYNEQFF.